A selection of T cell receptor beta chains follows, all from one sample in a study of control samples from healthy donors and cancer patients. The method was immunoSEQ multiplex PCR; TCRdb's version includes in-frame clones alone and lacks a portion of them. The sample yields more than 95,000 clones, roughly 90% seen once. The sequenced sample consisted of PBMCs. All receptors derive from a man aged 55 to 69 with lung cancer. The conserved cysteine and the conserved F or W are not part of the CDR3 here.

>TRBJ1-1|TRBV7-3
ASSLTGVGEAF
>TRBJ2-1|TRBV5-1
ASSLDRRNEQF
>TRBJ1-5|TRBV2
ARGQNSNQPQH
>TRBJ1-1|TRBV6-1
ASSDAGAANTEAF
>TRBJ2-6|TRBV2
ASSISPGPSRSGANVLT
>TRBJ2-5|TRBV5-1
ASSLGTGPQETQY
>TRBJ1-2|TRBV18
ASSPYTDRFEGYT
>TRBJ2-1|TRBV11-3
ASSLKQGGEQF
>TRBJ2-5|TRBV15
ATSRAGGAGEETQY
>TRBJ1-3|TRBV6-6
ASSHPQAGGSLPGNTIY
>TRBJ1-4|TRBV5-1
ASQPGGGGDEKLF
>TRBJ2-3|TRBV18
ASSPLLASPSTDTQY
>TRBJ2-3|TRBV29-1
SFPGGVGQY
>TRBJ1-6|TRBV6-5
ASNLDSNHNSPLH
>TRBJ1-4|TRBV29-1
SVETGSLNEKLF
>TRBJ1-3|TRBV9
ASSVAGHGNTIY
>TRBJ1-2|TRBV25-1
ASSDIRTGEIYGYT
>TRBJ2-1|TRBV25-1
ASSVGGRESPGQF
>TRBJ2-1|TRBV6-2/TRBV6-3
ASSYSSRGHVNEQF
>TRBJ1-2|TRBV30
AWSVRGWGYT
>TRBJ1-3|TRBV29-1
SVEGGGRGNTIY
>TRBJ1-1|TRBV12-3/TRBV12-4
ASSFRRTEAF
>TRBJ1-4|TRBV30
AWSFRDRGEKLF
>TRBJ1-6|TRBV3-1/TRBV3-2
ASSPGTALH
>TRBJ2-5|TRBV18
ASSATGYQETQY
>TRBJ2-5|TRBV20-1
SASATSGGAKETQY
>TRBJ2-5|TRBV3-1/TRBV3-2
ASSKETQY
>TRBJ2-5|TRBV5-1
ASSLGGDETQY
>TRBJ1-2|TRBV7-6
ASSFSAKGSNYGYT
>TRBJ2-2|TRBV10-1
ASSESRQGPTGELF
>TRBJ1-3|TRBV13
ASGRFGGGTRY
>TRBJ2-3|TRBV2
ASSGAFLARTDTQY
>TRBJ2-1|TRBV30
AWSVLFTGDEQF
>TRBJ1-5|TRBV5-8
ASGRPYGGSNQPQH
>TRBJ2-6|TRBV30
AWSRATSSGANVLT
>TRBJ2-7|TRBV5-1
ASSVGQNEQY
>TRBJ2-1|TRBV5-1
ASSISWTGRSYNEQF
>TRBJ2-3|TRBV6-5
ASSPGPSTDTQY
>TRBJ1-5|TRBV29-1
SVQSGVGEPQH
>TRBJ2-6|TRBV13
ASSLRLAGFSGANVLT
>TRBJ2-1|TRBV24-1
ATRGHGNEQF
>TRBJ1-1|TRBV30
AWISKGATEAF
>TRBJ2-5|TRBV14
ASSQGWQYQETQY